The rows below give T cell receptor beta chains drawn from one sample of a study of T cells expressing NK-cell markers. After re-calling the 5' RACE reads, TCRdb lists one entry per CDR3 protein, DNA absent. This repertoire comprises roughly 380,000 distinct CDR3 sequences; its ten largest clones make up roughly 5.2%. The material sequenced was blood T cells: a sorted CD56 or NKG2C T cell subset, CD4+ or CD8+ T cells, or bulk PBMC T cells (not recorded which). These receptors were taken from a man aged 18 to 69 in good health. CDR3s include the opening cysteine and the closing phenylalanine or tryptophan.

CDR3aa	v_gene	j_gene
CASKGGHSNTEAFF	TRBV11-1	TRBJ1-1
CASSLLTGGEQYF	TRBV4-1	TRBJ2-7
CASSLRSNTEAFF	TRBV7-2	TRBJ1-1
CASSYGQGKPDTQYF	TRBV5-1	TRBJ2-3
CSLYLAGGKDEQFF	TRBV20-1	TRBJ2-1
CSASWLGLAGGGADTQYF	TRBV20-1	TRBJ2-3
CASSLTLTNTGELFF	TRBV4-2	TRBJ2-2
CASSLYMAGYEQYF	TRBV5-1	TRBJ2-7
CASSPPTGGPNEQYF	TRBV18	TRBJ2-7
CASSFEGRAPPQETQYF	TRBV5-1	TRBJ2-5
CASSLSWGRDTEAFF	TRBV7-2	TRBJ1-1
CASSLWGVVRGGYYNEQFF	TRBV27	TRBJ2-1
CASSYSIALEQFF	TRBV6-6	TRBJ2-1
CASSTGVRGGNTEAFF	TRBV5-1	TRBJ1-1
CASSQDRVMGNQPQHF	TRBV3-1	TRBJ1-5
CASSQDVLGETQYF	TRBV4-2	TRBJ2-5
CASSLQYSAGWIQPQHF	TRBV28	TRBJ1-5
CASSNRGSETQYF	TRBV7-8	TRBJ2-5
CASSQSGSDTGELFF	TRBV3-1	TRBJ2-2
CASRRTVGNTQYF	TRBV2	TRBJ2-3
CSARGDTSPDTQYF	TRBV20-1	TRBJ2-3
CASSLLAGVGTEAFF	TRBV2	TRBJ1-1
CASSLEGGGSPLHF	TRBV7-9	TRBJ1-6
CASSPGTSGGGVEQFF	TRBV7-2	TRBJ2-1
CASSLRGTSVSDTQYF	TRBV5-1	TRBJ2-3
CASSQRGGYTEAFF	TRBV3-1	TRBJ1-1
CASSLSPSGLEQFF	TRBV7-3	TRBJ2-1
CASRPTASGEKLFF	TRBV12-3/TRBV12-4	TRBJ1-4
CASSLGSGGRDEQFF	TRBV7-2	TRBJ2-1
CASHNGNQETQYF	TRBV12-3/TRBV12-4	TRBJ2-5
CRGDRGHEQYF	TRBV20-1	TRBJ2-7
CASSTQWGTEAFF	TRBV7-9	TRBJ1-1
CASSLKRRTGKNIQYF	TRBV12-3/TRBV12-4	TRBJ2-4
CASRRIIGGMNTEAFF	TRBV7-9	TRBJ1-1
CAWSFRAPPAEQYF	TRBV30	TRBJ2-7
CSASVASPLHF	TRBV20-1	TRBJ1-6
CASSSTEFTGELFF	TRBV7-7	TRBJ2-2